These T cell receptor beta chains were read from a single sample in a study of T-cell reconstitution after alpha-beta-depleted transplantation in children. TCRdb re-analysed the PCR reads in MiXCR, keeping a single row per CDR3 protein. This sample yields hundreds of thousands of distinct CDR3 sequences, of which roughly 33% are seen a single time; less than 2.5% belongs to the top ten. Material: PBMCs from the stem cell graft donor, obtained from the stem cell graft. These receptors came from a human donor who donated a stem cell graft to a child with aplastic anemia. Both conserved end residues are part of each CDR3. D genes are given only for firm matches. The size of a clone is reported for some rows only, either as once, few or many, or as a class for expanded clones.

>TRBJ2-1|few|-|TRBV7-2
TGTGCCAGCAGCCTAGGAAACTCCTACAATGAGCAGTTCTTC
CASSLGNSYNEQFF
>TRBJ2-1|-|TRBD1|TRBV29-1
TGCAGCGGACGGGACAGGGGGAGGGGAAATGAGCAGTTCTTC
CSGRDRGRGNEQFF
>TRBJ2-6|-|-|TRBV7-3
TGTGCCAGCAGTCCACAAGGACGTTCTGGGGCCAACGTCCTGACTTTC
CASSPQGRSGANVLTF
>TRBJ1-1|-|-|TRBV6-4
TGTGCCACCAGCCCTCGGGGGGCGGACACTGAAGCTTTCTTT
CATSPRGADTEAFF
>TRBJ2-6|few|TRBD2|TRBV6-5
TGTGCCAGCAGTTACTCGGTAGCGGGAGTTGCTGGGGCCAACGTCCTGACTTTC
CASSYSVAGVAGANVLTF
>TRBJ2-5|few|TRBD2|TRBV14
TGTGCCAGCAGCCAAGTGGCGGGAGGGTACCAGACCCAGTACTTC
CASSQVAGGYQTQYF
>TRBJ1-5|few|TRBD1|TRBV7-8
TGTGCCAGCAGCTTAGCGACAGGGCGAGATCAGCCCCAGCATTTT
CASSLATGRDQPQHF
>TRBJ2-3|-|-|TRBV7-6
TGTGCCAGCAGCCCGAGACTAGTTGGGAACACAGATACGCAGTATTTT
CASSPRLVGNTDTQYF
>TRBJ1-1|-|TRBD1|TRBV5-1
TGCGCCAGCAGCCCGACAGGGGCCCGGGCCGGCACTGAAGCTTTCTTT
CASSPTGARAGTEAFF
>TRBJ1-5|-|TRBD1|TRBV18
TGTGCCAGCTCATCCGGACAGGGGGGTCAGCCCCAGCATTTT
CASSSGQGGQPQHF
>TRBJ2-7|-|-|TRBV7-6
TGTGCCAGCAGCTTAGGAGGGGGTATGGTGTCCGACGAGCAGTACTTC
CASSLGGGMVSDEQYF
>TRBJ2-3|-|-|TRBV6-2/TRBV6-3
TGTGCCAGCAGGACCTACAGGGCCTTCGACACAGATACGCAGTATTTT
CASRTYRAFDTDTQYF
>TRBJ1-1|few|-|TRBV12-3/TRBV12-4
TGTGCCAGCACCTTAGGGCACCAGGGTCGAGAAACTGAAGCTTTCTTT
CASTLGHQGRETEAFF
>TRBJ2-5|-|-|TRBV21-1
TGTGCCCGGAAAGGGGGACACTTACCGAGGGAGACCCAGTACTTC
CARKGGHLPRETQYF
>TRBJ2-3|few|TRBD2|TRBV12-3/TRBV12-4
TGTGCCAGCGCCCGGCGGCCTAGCGGGAGTCCCGCAGATACGCAGTATTTT
CASARRPSGSPADTQYF
>TRBJ2-1|-|-|TRBV12-3/TRBV12-4
TGTGCCAGCAGTTGGACAGTCCCCCATGAGCAGTTCTTC
CASSWTVPHEQFF
>TRBJ2-5|-|-|TRBV7-2
TGTGCCAGCAGCACCCGGGACGGAGAGACCCAGTACTTC
CASSTRDGETQYF
>TRBJ2-1|many|-|TRBV12-3/TRBV12-4
TGTGCCAGCAGCGATGGACACAAACCCATCTACAATGAGCAGTTCTTC
CASSDGHKPIYNEQFF
>TRBJ1-1|few|-|TRBV29-1
TGCAGCGTTAAGTCCGGAAGGGGCGGCACTGAAGCTTTCTTT
CSVKSGRGGTEAFF
>TRBJ2-3|-|-|TRBV11-2
TGTGCCAGCAGCCCCGCCTATGGGACAGATACGCAGTATTTT
CASSPAYGTDTQYF
>TRBJ2-5|few|-|TRBV24-1
TGTGCCACCAGTGGCCAGGGCGAGACCCAGTACTTC
CATSGQGETQYF
>TRBJ1-5|few|-|TRBV7-2
TGTGCCAGCAGCTTCTTCGGGGGCGTTCAGCCCCAGCATTTT
CASSFFGGVQPQHF
>TRBJ2-4|-|-|TRBV18
TGTGCCAGCTCACCACCGGGAAACATTCAGTACTTC
CASSPPGNIQYF
>TRBJ2-2|-|-|TRBV6-1
TGTGCCAGCAGAGACCAGGGGGGGAGCACCGGGGAGCTGTTTTTT
CASRDQGGSTGELFF
>TRBJ1-1|-|-|TRBV12-3/TRBV12-4
TGTGCCAGCAACCAACCCGCGGGGGGGAAGTCCACTGAAGCTTTCTTT
CASNQPAGGKSTEAFF
>TRBJ2-3|few|TRBD2|TRBV12-3/TRBV12-4
TGTGCCAGCAGCGGACTAGCGGGCCCAGATACGCAGTATTTT
CASSGLAGPDTQYF
>TRBJ1-5|-|-|TRBV12-3/TRBV12-4
TGTGCCAGCAGTCCAGGTGGGGGTCTCAATCAGCCCCAGCATTTT
CASSPGGGLNQPQHF
>TRBJ2-1|-|-|TRBV24-1
TGTGCCACCAGTGATTTGTGGGACGGCGAGCAGTTCTTC
CATSDLWDGEQFF
>TRBJ1-4|-|-|TRBV24-1
TGTGCCACCAGTGACCCGGGACAAATCGAGGAAAAACTGTTTTTT
CATSDPGQIEEKLFF
>TRBJ2-1|-|-|TRBV20-1
TGCAGTGCCCTGGGGGGAGCCTACAATGAGCAGTTCTTC
CSALGGAYNEQFF
>TRBJ1-2|-|-|TRBV6-1
TGTGCCAGCAGTGAAGTAGACATCTATGGCTACACCTTC
CASSEVDIYGYTF